The following is a T cell receptor (beta chain) sequence with its context. Its target is unknown. Profiled with immunoSEQ multiplex PCR; TCRdb holds only in-frame clones, not every one. Of about 16,000 clones in the sample, around 95% were seen once. V lost 7 bases to trimming and J lost 4 bases, with 10 bases between them. CDR1 is MNHEY, CDR2 SVGAGI, per germline. The CDR3 totals 13 residues. The data belong to a study of a mutant IDH1 vaccine in newly diagnosed glioma. Study as a whole: Treated patients had a mean age of about 40 years and a sex split that was approximately 62% male and 37.5% female. Most patients had radiochemotherapy with temozolomide before enrollment; others had one alone.

Time point reported: baseline, week 1 (first vaccination visit). As for treatment: pre-vaccination baseline after standard-of-care therapy. Patients carried new grade 3 or 4 IDH1-mutant astrocytomas lacking nuclear ATRX. Whole-study results and caveats: There seemed to be no relation between pseudoprogression and changes in top peripheral T cell clonotypes.

The TCR sequence derives from a woman aged 18-30 years with glioma. Some clones in this sample may be carry-over from other donors' samples. Sequenced here: peripheral blood mononuclear cells (PBMCs), sampled from a glioma patient treated with radiotherapy, temozolomide or both. J is TRBJ2-2 and V is TRBV6-5; D is perhaps TRBD2 (5 bases). CDR3: CASNAGGTGELFF. The CDR3 DNA reads as TGTGCCAGCAATGCGGGTGGCACCGGGGAGCTGTTTTTT.